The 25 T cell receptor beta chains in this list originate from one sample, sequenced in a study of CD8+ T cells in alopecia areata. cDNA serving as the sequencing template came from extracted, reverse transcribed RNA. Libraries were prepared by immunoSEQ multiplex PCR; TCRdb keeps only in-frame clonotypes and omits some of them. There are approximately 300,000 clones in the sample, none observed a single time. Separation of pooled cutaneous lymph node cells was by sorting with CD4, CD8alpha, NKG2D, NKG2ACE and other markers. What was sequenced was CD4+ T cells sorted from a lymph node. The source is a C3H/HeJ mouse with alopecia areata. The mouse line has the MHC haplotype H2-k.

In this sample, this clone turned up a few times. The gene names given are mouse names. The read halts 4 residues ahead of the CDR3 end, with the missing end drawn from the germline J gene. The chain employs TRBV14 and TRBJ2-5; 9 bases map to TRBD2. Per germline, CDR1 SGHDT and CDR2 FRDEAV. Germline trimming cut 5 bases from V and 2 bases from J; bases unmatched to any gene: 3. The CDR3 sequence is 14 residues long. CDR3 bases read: TGTGCCAGCAGAGAGACTGGGGGCCAAGAC. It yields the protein CASRETGGQD. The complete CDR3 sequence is CASRETGGQDTQYF.

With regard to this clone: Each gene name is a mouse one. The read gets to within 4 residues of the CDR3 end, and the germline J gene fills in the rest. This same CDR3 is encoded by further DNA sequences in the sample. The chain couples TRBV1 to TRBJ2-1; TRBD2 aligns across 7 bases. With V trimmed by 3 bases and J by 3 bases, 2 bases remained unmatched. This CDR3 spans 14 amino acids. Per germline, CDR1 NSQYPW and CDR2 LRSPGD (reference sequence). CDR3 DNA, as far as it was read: TGCACCTGCAGTGCTGGGACTGTCTATGCT. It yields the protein CTCSAGTVYA. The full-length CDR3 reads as CTCSAGTVYAEQFF. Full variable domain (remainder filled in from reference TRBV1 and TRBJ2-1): VTLLEQNPRWRLVPRGQAVNLRCILKNSQYPWMSWYQQDLQKQLQWLFTLRSPGDKEVKSLPGADYLATRVTDTELRLQVANMSQGRTLYCTCSAGTVYAEQFFGPGTRLTVL.

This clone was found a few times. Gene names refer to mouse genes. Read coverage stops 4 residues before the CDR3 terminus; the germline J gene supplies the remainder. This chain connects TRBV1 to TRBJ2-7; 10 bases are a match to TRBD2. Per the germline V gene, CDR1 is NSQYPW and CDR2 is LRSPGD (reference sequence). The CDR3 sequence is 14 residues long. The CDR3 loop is CTCSAWTGGNEQYF. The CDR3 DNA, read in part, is TGCACCTGCAGTGCCTGGACTGGGGGTAAT.

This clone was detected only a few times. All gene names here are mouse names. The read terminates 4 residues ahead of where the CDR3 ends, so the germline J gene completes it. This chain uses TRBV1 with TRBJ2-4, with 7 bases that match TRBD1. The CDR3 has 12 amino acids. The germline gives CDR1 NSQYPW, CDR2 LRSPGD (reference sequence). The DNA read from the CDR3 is TGCACCTGCAGTGGGGGACAGAAC. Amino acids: CTCSGGQN. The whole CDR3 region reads CTCSGGQNTLYF.

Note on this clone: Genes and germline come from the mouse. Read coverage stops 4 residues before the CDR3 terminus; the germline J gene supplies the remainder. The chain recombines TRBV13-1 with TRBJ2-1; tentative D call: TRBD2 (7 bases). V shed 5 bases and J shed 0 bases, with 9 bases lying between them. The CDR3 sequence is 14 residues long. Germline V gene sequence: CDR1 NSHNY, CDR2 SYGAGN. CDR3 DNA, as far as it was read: TGTGCCAGCAGCTGGGGGCTTAACTATGCT. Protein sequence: CASSWGLNYA. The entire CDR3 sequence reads CASSWGLNYAEQFF.

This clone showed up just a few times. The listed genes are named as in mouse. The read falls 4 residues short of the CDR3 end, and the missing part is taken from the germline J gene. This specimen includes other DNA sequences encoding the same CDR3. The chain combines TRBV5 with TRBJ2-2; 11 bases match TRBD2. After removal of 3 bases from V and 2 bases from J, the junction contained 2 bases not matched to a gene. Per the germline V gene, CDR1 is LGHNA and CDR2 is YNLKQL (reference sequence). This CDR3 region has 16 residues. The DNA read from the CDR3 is TGTGCCAGCAGCCATCGGACTGGGGGGAACACCGGG. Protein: CASSHRTGGNTG. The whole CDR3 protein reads CASSHRTGGNTGQLYF.

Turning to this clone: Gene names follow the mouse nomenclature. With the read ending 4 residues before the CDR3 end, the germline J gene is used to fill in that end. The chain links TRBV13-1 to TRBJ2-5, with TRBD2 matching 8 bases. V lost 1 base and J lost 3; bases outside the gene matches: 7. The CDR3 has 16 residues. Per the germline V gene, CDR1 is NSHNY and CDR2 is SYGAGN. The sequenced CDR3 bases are TGTGCCAGCAGTGATCAGACTGGGGTCGGGCAAGAC. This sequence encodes CASSDQTGVGQD. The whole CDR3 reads CASSDQTGVGQDTQYF.

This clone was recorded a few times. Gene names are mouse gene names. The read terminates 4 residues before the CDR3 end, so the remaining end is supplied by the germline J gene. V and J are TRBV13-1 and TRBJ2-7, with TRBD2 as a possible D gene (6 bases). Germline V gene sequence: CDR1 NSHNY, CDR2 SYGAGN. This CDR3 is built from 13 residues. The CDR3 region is CASSDWGRYEQYF. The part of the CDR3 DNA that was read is TGTGCCAGCAGTGACTGGGGCAGATAT.

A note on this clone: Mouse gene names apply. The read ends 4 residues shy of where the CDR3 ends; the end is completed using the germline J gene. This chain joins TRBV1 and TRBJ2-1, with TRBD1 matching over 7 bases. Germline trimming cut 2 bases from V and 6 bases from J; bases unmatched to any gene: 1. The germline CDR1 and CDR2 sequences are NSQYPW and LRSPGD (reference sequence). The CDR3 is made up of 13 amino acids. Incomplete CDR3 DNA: TGCACCTGCAGTGCACCAGGGGGTGCT. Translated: CTCSAPGGA. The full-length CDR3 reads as CTCSAPGGAEQFF.

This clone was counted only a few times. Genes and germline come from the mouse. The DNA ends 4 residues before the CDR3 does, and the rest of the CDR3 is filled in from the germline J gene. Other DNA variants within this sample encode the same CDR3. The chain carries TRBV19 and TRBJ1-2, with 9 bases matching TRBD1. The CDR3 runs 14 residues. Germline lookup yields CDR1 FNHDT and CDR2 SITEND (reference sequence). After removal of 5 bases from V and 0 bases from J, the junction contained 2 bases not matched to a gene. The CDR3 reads CASSRQGANSDYTF. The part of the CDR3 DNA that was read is TGTGCCAGCAGCAGACAGGGGGCAAACTCC.

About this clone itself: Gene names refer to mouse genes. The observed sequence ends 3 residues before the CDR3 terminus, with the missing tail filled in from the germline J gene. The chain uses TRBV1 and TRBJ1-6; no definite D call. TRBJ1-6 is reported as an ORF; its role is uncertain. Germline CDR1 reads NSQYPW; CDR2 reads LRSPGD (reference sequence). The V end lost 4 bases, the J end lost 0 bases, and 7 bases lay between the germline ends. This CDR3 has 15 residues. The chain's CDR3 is CTCSDTYSYNSPLYF. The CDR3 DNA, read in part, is TGCACCTGCAGTGACACCTATTCCTATAATTCGCCC.

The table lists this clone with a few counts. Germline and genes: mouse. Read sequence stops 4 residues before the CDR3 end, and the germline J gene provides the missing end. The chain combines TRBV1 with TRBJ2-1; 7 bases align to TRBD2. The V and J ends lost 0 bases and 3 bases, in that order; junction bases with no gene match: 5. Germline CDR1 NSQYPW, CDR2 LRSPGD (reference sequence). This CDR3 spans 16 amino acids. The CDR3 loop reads CTCSAERAGGYAEQFF. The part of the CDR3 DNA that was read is TGCACCTGCAGTGCAGAGAGGGCTGGGGGCTATGCT. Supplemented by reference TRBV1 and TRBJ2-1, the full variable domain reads VTLLEQNPRWRLVPRGQAVNLRCILKNSQYPWMSWYQQDLQKQLQWLFTLRSPGDKEVKSLPGADYLATRVTDTELRLQVANMSQGRTLYCTCSAERAGGYAEQFFGPGTRLTVL.

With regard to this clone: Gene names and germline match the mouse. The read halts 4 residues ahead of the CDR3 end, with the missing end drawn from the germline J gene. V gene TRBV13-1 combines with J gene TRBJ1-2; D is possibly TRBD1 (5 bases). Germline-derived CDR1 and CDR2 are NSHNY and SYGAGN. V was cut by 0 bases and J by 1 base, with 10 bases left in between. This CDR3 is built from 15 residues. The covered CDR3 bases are TGTGCCAGCAGTGATGCCCCTGGACAAAACTCC. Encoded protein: CASSDAPGQNS. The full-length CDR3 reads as CASSDAPGQNSDYTF.

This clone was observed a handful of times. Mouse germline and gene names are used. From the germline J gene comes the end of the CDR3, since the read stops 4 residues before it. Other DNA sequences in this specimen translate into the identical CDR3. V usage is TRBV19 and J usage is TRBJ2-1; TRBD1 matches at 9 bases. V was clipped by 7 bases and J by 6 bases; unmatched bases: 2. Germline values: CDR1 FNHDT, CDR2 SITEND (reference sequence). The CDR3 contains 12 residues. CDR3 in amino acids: CASRTGVAEQFF. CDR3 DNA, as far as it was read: TGTGCCAGCCGGACAGGGGTTGCT.

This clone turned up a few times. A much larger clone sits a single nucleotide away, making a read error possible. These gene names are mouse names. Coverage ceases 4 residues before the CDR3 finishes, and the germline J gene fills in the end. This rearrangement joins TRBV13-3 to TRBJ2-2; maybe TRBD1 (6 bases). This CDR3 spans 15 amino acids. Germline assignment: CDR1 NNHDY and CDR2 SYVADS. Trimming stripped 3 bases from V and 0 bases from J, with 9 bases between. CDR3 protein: CASSGGQANTGQLYF. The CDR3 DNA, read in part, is TGTGCCAGCAGTGGGGGACAAGCAAACACCGGG. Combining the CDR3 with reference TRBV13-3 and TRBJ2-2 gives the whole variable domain EAAVTQSPRSKVAVTGGKVTLSCHQTNNHDYMYWYRQDTGHGLRLIHYSYVADSTEKGDIPDGYKASRPSQENFSLILELASLSQTAVYFCASSGGQANTGQLYFGEGSKLTVL.

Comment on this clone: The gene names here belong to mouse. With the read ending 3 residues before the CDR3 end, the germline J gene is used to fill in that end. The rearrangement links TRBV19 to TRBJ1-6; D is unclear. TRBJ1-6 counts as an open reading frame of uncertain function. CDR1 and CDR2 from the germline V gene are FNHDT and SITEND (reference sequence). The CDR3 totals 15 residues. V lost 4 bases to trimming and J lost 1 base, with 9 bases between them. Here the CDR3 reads CASSPTRSYNSPLYF. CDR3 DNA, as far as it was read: TGTGCCAGCAGTCCCACAAGATCCTATAATTCGCCC.

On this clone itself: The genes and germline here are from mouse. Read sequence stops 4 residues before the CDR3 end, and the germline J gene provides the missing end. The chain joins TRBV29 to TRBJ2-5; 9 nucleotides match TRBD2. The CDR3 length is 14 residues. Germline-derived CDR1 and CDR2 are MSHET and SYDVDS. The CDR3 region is CASSFVGGPDTQYF. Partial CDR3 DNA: TGTGCTAGCAGTTTTGTGGGGGGGCCAGAC.

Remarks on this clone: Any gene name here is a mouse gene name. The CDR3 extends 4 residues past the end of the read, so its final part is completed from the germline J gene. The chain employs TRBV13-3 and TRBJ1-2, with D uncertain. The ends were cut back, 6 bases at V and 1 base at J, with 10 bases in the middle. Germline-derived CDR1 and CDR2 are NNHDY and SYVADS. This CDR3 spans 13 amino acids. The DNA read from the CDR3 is TGTGCCAGCACCCGTCAAAAAAACTCC. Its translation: CASTRQKNS. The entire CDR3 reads CASTRQKNSDYTF.

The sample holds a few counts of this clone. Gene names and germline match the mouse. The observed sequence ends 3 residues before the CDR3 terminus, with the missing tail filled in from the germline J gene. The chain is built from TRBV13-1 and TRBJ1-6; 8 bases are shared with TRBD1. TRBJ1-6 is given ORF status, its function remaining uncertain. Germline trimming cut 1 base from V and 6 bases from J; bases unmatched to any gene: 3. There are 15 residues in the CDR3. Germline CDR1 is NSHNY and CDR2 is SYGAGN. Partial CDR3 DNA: TGTGCCAGCAGTGATCCAGGGGGCCGTAATTCGCCC. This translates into CASSDPGGRNSP. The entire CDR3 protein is CASSDPGGRNSPLYF.

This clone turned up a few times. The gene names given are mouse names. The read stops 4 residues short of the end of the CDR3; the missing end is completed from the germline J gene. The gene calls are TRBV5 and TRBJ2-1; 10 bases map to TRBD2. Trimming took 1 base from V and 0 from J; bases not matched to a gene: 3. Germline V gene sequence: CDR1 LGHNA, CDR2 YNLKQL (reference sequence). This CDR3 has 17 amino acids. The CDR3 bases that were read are TGTGCCAGCAGCCAAGCCAGACTGGGGGGTAACTATGCT. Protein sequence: CASSQARLGGNYA. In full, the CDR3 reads CASSQARLGGNYAEQFF.

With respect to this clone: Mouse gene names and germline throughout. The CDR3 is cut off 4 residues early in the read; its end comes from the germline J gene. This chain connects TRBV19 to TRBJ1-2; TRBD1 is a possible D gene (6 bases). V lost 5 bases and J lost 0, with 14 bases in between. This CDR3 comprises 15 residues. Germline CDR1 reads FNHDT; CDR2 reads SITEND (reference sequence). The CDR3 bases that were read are TGTGCCAGCAGGCCCTCCGGGACAACAAACTCC. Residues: CASRPSGTTNS. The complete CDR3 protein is CASRPSGTTNSDYTF.

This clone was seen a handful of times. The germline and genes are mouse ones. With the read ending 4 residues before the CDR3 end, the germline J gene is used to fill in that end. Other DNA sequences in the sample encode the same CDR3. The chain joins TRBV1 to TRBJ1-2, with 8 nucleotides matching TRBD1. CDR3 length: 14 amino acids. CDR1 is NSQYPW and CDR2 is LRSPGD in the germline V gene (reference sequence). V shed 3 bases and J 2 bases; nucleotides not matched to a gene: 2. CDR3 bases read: TGCACCTGCAGTGCTACAGGGGGGAACTCC. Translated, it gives CTCSATGGNS. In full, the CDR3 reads CTCSATGGNSDYTF.

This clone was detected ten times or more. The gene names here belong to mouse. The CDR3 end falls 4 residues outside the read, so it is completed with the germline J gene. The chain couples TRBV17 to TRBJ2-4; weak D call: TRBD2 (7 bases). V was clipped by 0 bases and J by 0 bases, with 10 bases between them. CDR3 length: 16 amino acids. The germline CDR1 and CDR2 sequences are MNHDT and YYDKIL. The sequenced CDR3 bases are TGTGCTAGCAGTAGAGATAGGGGGGGGAGTCAAAAC. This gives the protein CASSRDRGGSQN. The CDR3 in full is CASSRDRGGSQNTLYF.

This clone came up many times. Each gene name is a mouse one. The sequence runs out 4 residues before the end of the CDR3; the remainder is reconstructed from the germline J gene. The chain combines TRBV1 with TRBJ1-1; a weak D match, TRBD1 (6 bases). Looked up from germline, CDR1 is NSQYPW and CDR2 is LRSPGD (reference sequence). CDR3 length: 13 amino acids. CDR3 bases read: TGCACCTGCAGTGCAGAACAGGGAGGA. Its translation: CTCSAEQGG. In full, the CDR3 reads CTCSAEQGGEVFF. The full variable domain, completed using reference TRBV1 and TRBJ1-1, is VTLLEQNPRWRLVPRGQAVNLRCILKNSQYPWMSWYQQDLQKQLQWLFTLRSPGDKEVKSLPGADYLATRVTDTELRLQVANMSQGRTLYCTCSAEQGGEVFFGKGTRLTVV.

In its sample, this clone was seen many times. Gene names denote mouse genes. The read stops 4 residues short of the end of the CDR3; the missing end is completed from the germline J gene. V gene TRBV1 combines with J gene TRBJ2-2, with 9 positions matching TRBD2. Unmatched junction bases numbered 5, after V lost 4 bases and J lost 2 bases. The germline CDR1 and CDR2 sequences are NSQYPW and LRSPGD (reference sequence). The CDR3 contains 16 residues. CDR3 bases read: TGCACCTGCAGTGGACTGGGGGATAGGAACACCGGG. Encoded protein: CTCSGLGDRNTG. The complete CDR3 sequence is CTCSGLGDRNTGQLYF.